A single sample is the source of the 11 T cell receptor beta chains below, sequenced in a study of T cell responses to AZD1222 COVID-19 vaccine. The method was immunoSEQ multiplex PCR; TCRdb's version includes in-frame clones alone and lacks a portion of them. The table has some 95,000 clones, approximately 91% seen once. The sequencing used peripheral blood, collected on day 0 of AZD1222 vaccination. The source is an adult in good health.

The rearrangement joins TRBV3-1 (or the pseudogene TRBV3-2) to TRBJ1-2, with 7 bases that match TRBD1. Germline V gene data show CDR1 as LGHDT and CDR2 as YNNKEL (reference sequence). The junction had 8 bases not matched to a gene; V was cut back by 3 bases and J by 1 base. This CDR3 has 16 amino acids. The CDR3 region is CASSQAGTAFNYGYTF. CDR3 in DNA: TGTGCCAGCAGCCAGGCCGGGACAGCGTTTAACTATGGCTACACCTTC.

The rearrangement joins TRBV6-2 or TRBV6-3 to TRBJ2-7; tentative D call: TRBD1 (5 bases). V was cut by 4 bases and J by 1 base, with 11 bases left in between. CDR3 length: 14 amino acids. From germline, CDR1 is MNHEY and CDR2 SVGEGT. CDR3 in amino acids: CASSWSQGSYEQYF. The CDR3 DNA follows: TGTGCCAGCAGTTGGAGCCAGGGTTCCTACGAGCAGTACTTC.

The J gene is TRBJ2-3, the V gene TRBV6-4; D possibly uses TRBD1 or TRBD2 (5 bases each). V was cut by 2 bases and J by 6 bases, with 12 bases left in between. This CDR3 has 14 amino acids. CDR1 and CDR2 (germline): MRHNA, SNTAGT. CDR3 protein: CASSDQSGADTQYF. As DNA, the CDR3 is TGTGCCAGCAGTGACCAATCCGGGGCTGATACGCAGTATTTT.

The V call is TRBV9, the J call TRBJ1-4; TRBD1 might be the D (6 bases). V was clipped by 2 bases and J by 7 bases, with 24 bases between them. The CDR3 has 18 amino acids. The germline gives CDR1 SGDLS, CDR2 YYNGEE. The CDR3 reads CASSVSSRGRISSEKLFF. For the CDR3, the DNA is TGTGCCAGCAGCGTTAGCTCCAGGGGCCGGATTTCAAGTGAAAAACTGTTTTTT.

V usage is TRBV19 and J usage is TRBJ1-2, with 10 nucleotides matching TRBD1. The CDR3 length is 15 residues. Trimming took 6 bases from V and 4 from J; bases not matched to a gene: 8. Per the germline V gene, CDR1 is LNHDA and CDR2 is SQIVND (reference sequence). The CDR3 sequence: CASSLGQGDFYGYTF. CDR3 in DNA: TGTGCCAGTAGCCTCGGACAGGGGGATTTCTATGGCTACACCTTC.

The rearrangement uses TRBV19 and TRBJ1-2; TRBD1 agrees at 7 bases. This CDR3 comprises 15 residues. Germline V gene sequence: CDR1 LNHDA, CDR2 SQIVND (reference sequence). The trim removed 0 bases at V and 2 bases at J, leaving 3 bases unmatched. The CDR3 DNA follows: TGTGCCAGTAGTATAGACCAGGACAGGAACTATGGCTACACCTTC. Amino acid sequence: CASSIDQDRNYGYTF. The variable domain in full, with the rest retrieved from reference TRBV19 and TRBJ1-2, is DGGITQSPKYLFRKEGQNVTLSCEQNLNHDAMYWYRQDPGQGLRLIYYSQIVNDFQKGDIAEGYSVSREKKESFPLTVTSAQKNPTAFYLCASSIDQDRNYGYTFGSGTRLTVV.

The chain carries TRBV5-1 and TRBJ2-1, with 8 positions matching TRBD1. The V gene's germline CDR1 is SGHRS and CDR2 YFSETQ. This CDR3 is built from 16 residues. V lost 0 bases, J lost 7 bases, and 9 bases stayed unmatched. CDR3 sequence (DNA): TGCGCCAGCAGCTTGGGTGTGGGACAGGCCCGAAATGAGCAGTTCTTC. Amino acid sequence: CASSLGVGQARNEQFF. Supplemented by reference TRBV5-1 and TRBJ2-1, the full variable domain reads KAGVTQTPRYLIKTRGQQVTLSCSPISGHRSVSWYQQTPGQGLQFLFEYFSETQRNKGNFPGRFSGRQFSNSRSEMNVSTLELGDSALYLCASSLGVGQARNEQFFGPGTRLTVL.

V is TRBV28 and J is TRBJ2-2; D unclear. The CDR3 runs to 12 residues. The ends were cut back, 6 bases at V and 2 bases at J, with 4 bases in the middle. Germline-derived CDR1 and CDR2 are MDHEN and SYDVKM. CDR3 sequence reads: CASRDNTGELFF. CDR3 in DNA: TGTGCCAGCAGGGATAACACCGGGGAGCTGTTTTTT.

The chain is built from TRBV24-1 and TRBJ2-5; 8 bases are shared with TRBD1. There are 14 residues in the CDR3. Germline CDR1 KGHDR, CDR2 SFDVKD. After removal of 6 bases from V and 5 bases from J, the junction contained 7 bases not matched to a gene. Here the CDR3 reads CATSPGGGSETQYF. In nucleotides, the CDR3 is TGTGCCACCAGTCCAGGGGGCGGCTCGGAGACCCAGTACTTC.

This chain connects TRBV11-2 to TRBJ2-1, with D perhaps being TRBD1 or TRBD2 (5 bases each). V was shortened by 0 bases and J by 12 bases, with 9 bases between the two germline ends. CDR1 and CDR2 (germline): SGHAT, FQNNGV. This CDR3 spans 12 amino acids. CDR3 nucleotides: TGTGCCAGCAGCTTAGATCTGGGGACGCAGTTCTTC. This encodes CASSLDLGTQFF.

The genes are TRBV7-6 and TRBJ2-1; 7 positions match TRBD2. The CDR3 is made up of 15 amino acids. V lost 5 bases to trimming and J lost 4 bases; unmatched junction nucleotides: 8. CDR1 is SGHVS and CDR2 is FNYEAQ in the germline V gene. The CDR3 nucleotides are TGTGCCAGCAGCCGAACCGGGACTACTTACAATGAGCAGTTCTTC. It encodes CASSRTGTTYNEQFF.